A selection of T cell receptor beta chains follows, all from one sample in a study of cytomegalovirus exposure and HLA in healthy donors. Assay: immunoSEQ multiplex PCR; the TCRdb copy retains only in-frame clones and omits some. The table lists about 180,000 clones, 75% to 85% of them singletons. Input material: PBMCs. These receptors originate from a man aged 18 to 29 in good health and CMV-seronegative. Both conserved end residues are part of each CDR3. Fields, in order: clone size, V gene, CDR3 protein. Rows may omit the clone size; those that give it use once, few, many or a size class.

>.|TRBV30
CAWEFGLAGGGTDTQYF
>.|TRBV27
CASSFQIYNEQFF
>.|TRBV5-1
CASSPQGGTFSYEQYF
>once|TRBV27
CASSLSYRLAQETQYF
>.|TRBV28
CASSRVQETQYF
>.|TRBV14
CALRGGTGGFGYTF
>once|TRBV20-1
CSAPDRYEQYF
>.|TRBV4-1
CASSQGSVGGLANEQYF
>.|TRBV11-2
CASSLRGRGDNEQFF
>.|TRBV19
CATTVRGQGETQYF
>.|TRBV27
CASSPQGGEAFF
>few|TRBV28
CASSSLRQGVNTEAFF
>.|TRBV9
CASSVGLVHANTGELFF
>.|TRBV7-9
CASSLPTPGQGYEQYF
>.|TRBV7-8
CASSLEYGGSGNTIYF
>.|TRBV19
CASRYRRVIQGSYGYTF
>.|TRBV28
CASSASGTGGQVLFF
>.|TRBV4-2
CASSLDLDTGNYGYTF
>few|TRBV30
CAWSTGAGANVLTF
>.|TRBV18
CASSRRTSGGANTGELFF
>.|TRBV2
CASTDGQGFNEAFF
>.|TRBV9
CASSDRQGIGSEQYF
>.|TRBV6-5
CASSRTGGANEKLFF
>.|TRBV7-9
CASSFQQAPHEQYF
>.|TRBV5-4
CASSRGGTPNTEAFF
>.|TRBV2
CASIDRVSSPLHF
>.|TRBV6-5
CATSEGGRRGYTF
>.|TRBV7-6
CASSPKGYMSEAFF
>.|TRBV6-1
CASSGGIRGTYNEQFF
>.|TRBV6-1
CASSGQGTDGYTF
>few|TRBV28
CASSRRTGSSNQPQHF
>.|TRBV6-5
CASSYSGGLNTEAFF
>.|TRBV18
CASSPDGNSGNTIYF
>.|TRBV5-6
CASSFRQGVNYGYTF
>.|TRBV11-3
CASSPDSYEQYF
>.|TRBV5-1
CASSSTGPPPQHF
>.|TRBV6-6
CASREGDRRTEAFF
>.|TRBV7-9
CASSLGFLGRAHEQYF
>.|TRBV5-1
CASSLVVRTDNLANTGELFF
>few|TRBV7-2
CASRRRLTAEQYF
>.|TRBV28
CASSFSVYGYTF
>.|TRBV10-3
CATWDGRGAFF
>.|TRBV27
CASSLQGGNYGYTF
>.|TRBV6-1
CASRRRDNTEAFF
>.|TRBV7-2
CASSEGLAGGETQYF
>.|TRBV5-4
CASSMGQGEGYTF
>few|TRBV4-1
CASSQDSGGRSFYGYTF
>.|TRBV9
CASSVGGRGHEKLFF
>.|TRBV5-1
CASSLGSSVGETQYF
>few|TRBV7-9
CASSSTNRGGTDTQYF
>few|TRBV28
CASSRTASYNSPLHF
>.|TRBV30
CAWSVGPGGGYTF
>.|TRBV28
CASSFPQGKTQYF
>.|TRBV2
CASSSWTSGAKTQYF
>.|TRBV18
CASSPLGGESSPLHF
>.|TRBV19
CASSLSTGTYEQYF
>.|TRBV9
CASSVRGSGITGELFF